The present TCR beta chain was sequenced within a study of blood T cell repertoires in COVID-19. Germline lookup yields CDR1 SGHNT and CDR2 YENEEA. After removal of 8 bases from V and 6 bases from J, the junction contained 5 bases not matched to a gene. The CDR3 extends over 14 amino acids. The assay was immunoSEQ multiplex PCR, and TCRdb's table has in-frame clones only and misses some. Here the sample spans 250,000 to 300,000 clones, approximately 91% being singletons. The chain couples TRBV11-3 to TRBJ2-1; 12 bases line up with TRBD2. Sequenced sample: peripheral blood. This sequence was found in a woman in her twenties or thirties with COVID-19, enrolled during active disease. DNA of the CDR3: TGTGCCAGCTCCAGACTAGCGGGAGTCAATGAGCAGTTCTTC. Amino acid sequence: CASSRLAGVNEQFF.